This T cell receptor beta chain is drawn from a study of blood T cell repertoires in COVID-19. On the study more broadly: COVID-19 samples, acute and convalescent, were from the United States, Italy and Spain.

Germline V CDR1 and CDR2: MNHEY, SVGAGI. CDR3 length: 15 residues. V gave up 6 bases and J gave up 0 bases, with 14 bases separating them. Methods used by the authors: Amplification from reference gene primers served as the basis for estimated nucleated cell counts. The assay was immunoSEQ multiplex PCR, and TCRdb's table has in-frame clones only and misses some. V and J calls and clone size are copied from that table; D and trimming were computed from the DNA. The data show some 76,000 clones, with around nine tenths seen just once and about 5.1% held by the top ten. Material for sequencing was peripheral blood. V and J are TRBV6-5 and TRBJ1-2; D possibly corresponds to TRBD1 (6 bases). The receptor comes from a young woman with acute or convalescent COVID-19. This CDR3 is CASRAGAPSNYGYTF. CDR3 sequence (DNA): TGTGCCAGCAGGGCAGGGGCACCATCTAACTATGGCTACACCTTC.